A single sample gave rise to the 9 T cell receptor beta chains below, sequenced in a study of beta chain features in type 1 diabetes. Investigators reverse transcribed all isolated RNA, so they sequenced expressed TCRB transcripts. Sequencing was performed with immunoSEQ multiplex PCR; in TCRdb, only in-frame clones are kept and a portion is missing. Among 200,000 to 250,000 clones, 55% to 70% were seen once, and the ten largest hold around 0.05%. The sample taken for sequencing was naive CD4+ T cells from blood. The receptors here all came from a man aged 30 to 45 in good health.

The chain uses TRBV30 and TRBJ1-2; tentative D call: TRBD1 (6 bases). The CDR3 loop spans 14 amino acids. V shed 0 bases and J shed 8 bases, with 16 bases lying between them. Germline CDR1 reads GTSNPN; CDR2 reads SVGIG (reference sequence). CDR3 nucleotides: TGTGCCTGGAGTGTACTCCCGCAGGGGAAAGGCTACACCTTC. As protein: CAWSVLPQGKGYTF.

J is TRBJ2-3 and V is TRBV30; D gene ambiguous. CDR3 length equals 15 residues. Germline CDR1 GTSNPN, CDR2 SVGIG (reference sequence). Trimming shortened V by 2 bases and J by 5 bases, and 17 bases separated the two germline ends. CDR3 amino acids: CAWSKNEAVGDTQYF. CDR3 nucleotide sequence: TGTGCCTGGAGTAAAAATGAGGCGGTGGGAGATACGCAGTATTTT.

V and J are TRBV11-3 and TRBJ2-4; D is undetermined. V lost 6 bases, J lost 8 bases, and 20 bases lay in between. The CDR3 length is 15 residues. Germline lookup yields CDR1 SGHNT and CDR2 YENEEA. The CDR3 here is CASSSSAGPRDIQYF. CDR3 DNA: TGTGCCAGCAGTTCATCTGCCGGGCCAAGGGACATTCAGTACTTC.

This clone was seen a few times. V gene TRBV21-1 combines with J gene TRBJ2-5. TRBV21-1 is designated a pseudogene. CDR3 size: 15 residues. CDR3 DNA: TGTGCCAGCACCGTGGGACCGAAGGGATACGAGACCCAGTACTTC. This translates into CASTVGPKGYETQYF.

The chain recombines TRBV1 with TRBJ2-1; the listed D gene, TRBD2, was not tested against the DNA. TRBV1 is an annotated pseudogene. The CDR3 is 17 amino acids. In nucleotides, the CDR3 is TGCACCAGCAGCCAAGACGGCAAGCTAGCGGGGTTCTCTGAGCAGTTCTTC. Protein sequence: CTSSQDGKLAGFSEQFF.

The chain recombines TRBV30 with TRBJ2-3, with D uncertain. Trimming stripped 0 bases from V and 2 bases from J, with 9 bases between. Germline V CDR1 and CDR2: GTSNPN, SVGIG (reference sequence). This CDR3 is 14 amino acids long. CDR3 in amino acids: CAWSVGGATDTQYF. In DNA, the CDR3 is TGTGCCTGGAGTGTCGGCGGAGCCACAGATACGCAGTATTTT.

This clone turned up a few times. The chain employs TRBV10-3 and TRBJ2-7; TRBD2 matches 8 bases. The germline gives CDR1 ENHRY, CDR2 SYGVKD. The junction had 3 bases not matched to a gene; V was cut back by 3 bases and J by 2 bases. The CDR3 runs 14 residues. The CDR3 protein is CAISDPAGAYEQYF. The CDR3, as DNA: TGTGCCATCAGTGATCCAGCGGGGGCCTACGAGCAGTACTTC.

V and J are TRBV2 and TRBJ2-5; 10 positions agree with TRBD1. Germline V gives CDR1 SNHLY, CDR2 FYNNEI. V shed 6 bases, J shed 7 bases, and the junction held 14 bases outside the gene matches. This CDR3 comprises 16 residues. In nucleotides, the CDR3 is TGTGCCAGCAGCCTACGGGGGACAGGGGTTGATGGGACCCAGTACTTC. It codes for CASSLRGTGVDGTQYF.

This clone was seen a few times. CDR3 sequence reads: CSVRGLSSYNEQFF. DNA of the CDR3: TGCAGCGTTCGAGGACTAAGCTCCTACAATGAGCAGTTCTTC. The V and J genes are TRBV29-1 and TRBJ2-1, with D perhaps matching TRBD2 (6 bases). Germline V CDR1 and CDR2: SQVTM, ANQGSEA. This CDR3 contains 14 residues. V shed 5 bases and J shed 0 bases, with 11 bases lying between them.